The 29 T cell receptor beta chains below come from one sample, sequenced in a study of early T cells in non-severe SARS-CoV-2 infection. TCRdb analysed the 5' RACE reads with MiXCR anew, one entry per CDR3 protein. The table has about 100,000 distinct CDR3 sequences, about 13% seen once. Input material: whole blood. These receptors were obtained from an adult who was a healthcare worker with PCR-confirmed SARS-CoV-2 infection or an uninfected control (not recorded which).

This clonotype was detected many times. The chain is built from TRBV2 and TRBJ2-3, with D perhaps matching TRBD2 (5 bases). V lost 3 bases and J 2 bases, leaving 9 bases between the germline ends. This CDR3 is built from 14 residues. Germline V gene data show CDR1 as SNHLY and CDR2 as FYNNEI. The CDR3 spells CASSEDSYTDTQYF. For the CDR3, the DNA is TGTGCCAGCAGTGAGGACTCCTACACAGATACGCAGTATTTT.

This clonotype was seen a handful of times. V usage is TRBV5-7 and J usage is TRBJ1-1, with TRBD1 as a possible D gene (5 bases). TRBV5-7 is an open reading frame whose function is uncertain. The CDR3 length is 12 residues. V was shortened by 1 base and J by 7 bases, with 8 bases between the two germline ends. The CDR3 DNA follows: TGTGCCAGCAGCTTGAATGGGGGTGAAGCTTTCTTT. Protein product: CASSLNGGEAFF.

This clonotype occurred many times. The V and J genes are TRBV6-6 and TRBJ1-1; TRBD1 aligns across 7 bases. This CDR3 is 12 amino acids long. The germline V gene has CDR1 MNHNY and CDR2 SVGAGI (reference sequence). The ends lost 6 bases at V and 10 bases at J; junction bases unmatched: 8. CDR3 sequence (DNA): TGTGCCAGCAGCCAGGGGGTAACAGCAGCTTTCTTT. Translating gives CASSQGVTAAFF.

This clonotype was seen at least ten times. DNA for the CDR3: TGTGCCAGCAGCTTGTCCCTAGCGGGCCGGAGGAGGGATACGCAGTATTTT. Translating gives CASSLSLAGRRRDTQYF. The chain employs TRBV7-2 and TRBJ2-3, with 8 bases aligning to TRBD2. V lost 3 bases and J lost 6; bases outside the gene matches: 14. The CDR3 is 17 amino acids. From germline, CDR1 is SGHTA and CDR2 FQGNSA.

The rearrangement uses TRBV29-1 and TRBJ1-3, with D maybe TRBD1 (5 bases). Deletions cut 5 bases from V and 7 bases from J, with 9 bases between. Germline-derived CDR1 and CDR2 are SQVTM and ANQGSEA. The CDR3 contains 11 residues. The CDR3 here is CSVMWGNTIYF. In nucleotides, the CDR3 is TGCAGCGTTATGTGGGGGAACACCATATATTTT. The variable domain in full, with the rest retrieved from reference TRBV29-1 and TRBJ1-3, is SAVISQKPSRDICQRGTSLTIQCQVDSQVTMMFWYRQQPGQSLTLIATANQGSEATYESGFVIDKFPISRPNLTFSTLTVSNMSPEDSSIYLCSVMWGNTIYFGEGSWLTVV.

The CDR3 loop is CASKGLAGSYEQYF. Here the CDR3 DNA reads TGTGCCAGCAAGGGACTAGCGGGGAGTTACGAGCAGTACTTC. The rearrangement uses TRBV6-5 and TRBJ2-7; 13 bases are shared with TRBD2. The CDR3 consists of 14 residues. The V segment lost 7 bases and the J segment 4 bases; nucleotides outside the gene matches: 4. From germline, CDR1 is MNHEY and CDR2 SVGAGI.

J is TRBJ2-4 and V is TRBV2; D may match TRBD1 or TRBD2 (6 bases each). The germline V and J ends were trimmed by 2 bases and 7 bases, with 12 bases remaining between them. CDR1 is SNHLY and CDR2 is FYNNEI in the germline V gene. The CDR3 covers 14 residues. The CDR3 nucleotides read TGTGCCAGCAGTGAAAGGGGGGCAAGGAACATTCAGTACTTC. This translates into CASSERGARNIQYF.

Many counts were recorded for this clonotype. The rearrangement links TRBV12-3 or TRBV12-4 to TRBJ2-1; D may correspond to TRBD1 or TRBD2 (5 bases each). Trimming left V 5 bases short and J 1 base short, with 9 bases between. This CDR3 region has 14 residues. The CDR3 DNA reads TGTGCCAGCAGTCGGGGCCCTTCCTACAATGAGCAGTTCTTC. This gives the protein CASSRGPSYNEQFF.

The sample holds a few counts of this clonotype. The genes are TRBV20-1 and TRBJ1-5; 8 bases are a match to TRBD1. Losses at the gene ends were 2 bases for V and 0 bases for J; bases not matched to a gene: 24. The CDR3 runs to 22 residues. CDR1 is DFQATT and CDR2 is SNEGSKA in the germline V gene (reference sequence). CDR3 protein: CSARPRDRKLGTAPYSNQPQHF. Written as DNA, the CDR3 is TGCAGTGCTAGACCACGGGACAGGAAGCTGGGGACGGCTCCCTATAGCAATCAGCCCCAGCATTTT.

This clonotype appeared many times. V is TRBV6-1 and J is TRBJ2-1; 9 nucleotides agree with TRBD2. The V segment lost 2 bases and the J segment 0 bases; nucleotides outside the gene matches: 8. Germline lookup yields CDR1 MNHNS and CDR2 SASEGT. The CDR3 has 18 amino acids. CDR3 region: CASSERSGGFSSYNEQFF. Here the CDR3 DNA reads TGTGCCAGCAGTGAACGAAGCGGGGGGTTTAGCTCCTACAATGAGCAGTTCTTC.

This clonotype appeared many times. The J gene is TRBJ2-1, the V gene TRBV24-1, with D possibly TRBD1 on 5 matching bases. CDR3 length: 14 amino acids. The germline CDR1 and CDR2 sequences are KGHDR and SFDVKD. Between the trimmed V and J ends, which lost 4 bases and 3 bases, there was a span of 9 bases. CDR3 in DNA: TGTGCCACCAGTGACACAGACAGCTACAATGAGCAGTTCTTC. It yields the protein CATSDTDSYNEQFF.

A remark on this clonotype: In this CDR3 the conserved last residue, phenylalanine or tryptophan, is missing, so a read error is likely. The chain uses TRBV5-1 and TRBJ1-4; no clear D gene. CDR3 length: 12 amino acids. Germline V gives CDR1 SGHRS, CDR2 YFSETQ. Between the trimmed V and J ends, which lost 3 bases and 8 bases, there was a span of 8 bases. The CDR3 DNA is TGCGCCAGCAGCTCCGCCGACGAAAAACTGTTTTAT. Encoded protein: CASSSADEKLFY.

This clonotype has a handful of counts. The rearrangement uses TRBV12-3 or TRBV12-4 and TRBJ2-2, with 8 nucleotides matching TRBD1. With 6 bases clipped from V and 2 bases from J, the junction kept 8 bases outside the gene matches. The CDR3 is 16 residues long. This CDR3 reads CASSPGGRANTGELFF. The CDR3 nucleotides are TGTGCCAGCAGCCCAGGGGGCAGGGCAAACACCGGGGAGCTGTTTTTT.

The CDR3 loop is CATSTRTGWGTEAFF. CDR3 bases: TGTGCCACCAGCACCCGGACAGGTTGGGGCACTGAAGCTTTCTTT. V and J are TRBV15 and TRBJ1-1; TRBD1 aligns across 7 bases. The CDR3 sequence is 15 residues long. The germline gives CDR1 LNHNV, CDR2 YYDKDF (reference sequence). V lost 4 bases, J lost 4 bases, and 9 bases stayed unmatched. Combining the CDR3 with reference TRBV15 and TRBJ1-1 gives the whole variable domain DAMVIQNPRYQVTQFGKPVTLSCSQTLNHNVMYWYQQKSSQAPKLLFHYYDKDFNNEADTPDNFQSRRPNTSFCFLDIRSPGLGDTAMYLCATSTRTGWGTEAFFGQGTRLTVV.

This clonotype was counted a few times. This rearrangement joins TRBV29-1 to TRBJ1-3; a weak D match, TRBD1 (5 bases). V was pared by 3 bases and J by 5 bases, with 11 bases between. The germline gives CDR1 SQVTM, CDR2 ANQGSEA. There are 13 residues in the CDR3. CDR3 amino acids: CSVEGQGRNTIYF. For the CDR3, the DNA is TGCAGCGTTGAGGGGCAGGGCAGAAACACCATATATTTT.

V usage is TRBV11-2 and J usage is TRBJ2-5; TRBD2 is a possible D gene (5 bases). CDR3 length equals 15 residues. Germline V lookup: CDR1 SGHAT, CDR2 FQNNGV. Trimming took 5 bases from V and 4 from J, leaving 17 bases between them. The CDR3 region has the DNA TGTGCCAGCAGCCGGAGCGTGGAGGCGGGAGAGACCCAGTACTTC. Encoded protein: CASSRSVEAGETQYF.

The chain joins TRBV5-1 to TRBJ1-2, with D perhaps TRBD1 (6 bases). Germline V gives CDR1 SGHRS, CDR2 YFSETQ. Trimming removed 0 bases at V and 4 bases at J, with 19 bases between. The CDR3 runs to 17 residues. CDR3: CASSLGSTGQGLYGYTF. The CDR3 region has the DNA TGCGCCAGCAGCTTGGGCTCAACGGGACAAGGGCTCTATGGCTACACCTTC.

This clonotype was counted ten times or more. The rearrangement joins TRBV18 to TRBJ1-1; no definite D call. The V and J ends lost 3 bases and 1 base respectively, with 6 bases between them. CDR3 length equals 13 residues. Germline V lookup: CDR1 KGHSH, CDR2 LQKENI. CDR3 in amino acids: CASSPPGNTEAFF. CDR3 bases: TGTGCCAGCTCACCCCCGGGGAACACTGAAGCTTTCTTT.

V and J are TRBV2 and TRBJ1-1; a weak D match, TRBD1 (6 bases). Germline V CDR1 and CDR2: SNHLY, FYNNEI. Trimming pared 4 bases from V and 2 bases from J, leaving 11 bases between. The CDR3 runs to 14 residues. As DNA, the CDR3 is TGTGCCAGCAGTGGTCGACAGGACAACACTGAAGCTTTCTTT. Residues: CASSGRQDNTEAFF.

The table lists this clonotype with many counts. The J gene is TRBJ2-3, the V gene TRBV24-1, with D perhaps TRBD1 (6 bases). Trimming removed 5 bases at V and 5 bases at J, with 10 bases between. CDR3 length: 13 residues. Germline V lookup: CDR1 KGHDR, CDR2 SFDVKD. As DNA, the CDR3 is TGTGCCACCAGTGCCACAGGGATAGATACGCAGTATTTT. It yields the protein CATSATGIDTQYF.

This rearrangement joins TRBV7-8 to TRBJ2-7, with a weak D call TRBD2 (6 bases). The CDR3 is 13 amino acids. V was cut by 1 base and J by 6 bases, with 10 bases left in between. Germline CDR1 is SGHVS and CDR2 is FQNEAQ. The CDR3 bases are TGTGCCAGCAGCTTAGGGGGGGTAGGCGAGCAGTACTTC. Amino acids: CASSLGGVGEQYF. The full variable domain, in which reference TRBV7-8 and TRBJ2-7 provide the parts outside the CDR3, is GAGVSQSPRYKVAKRGQDVALRCDPISGHVSLFWYQQALGQGPEFLTYFQNEAQLDKSGLPSDRFFAERPEGSVSTLKIQRTQQEDSAVYLCASSLGGVGEQYFGPGTRLTVT.

This clonotype has more than one count but fewer than ten. The chain uses TRBV20-1 and TRBJ1-1, with unresolved D. Per germline, CDR1 DFQATT and CDR2 SNEGSKA (reference sequence). The CDR3 has 12 residues. V was shortened by 5 bases and J by 2 bases, with 9 bases between the two germline ends. CDR3 nucleotides: TGCAGTGCTCTCCGGACCAACACTGAAGCTTTCTTT. This codes for CSALRTNTEAFF.

This clonotype was counted between two and nine times. The chain has TRBV27 and TRBJ1-6, with TRBD1 identical over 8 bases. Trimming took 9 bases from V and 2 from J; bases not matched to a gene: 9. This CDR3 comprises 16 residues. Germline V lookup: CDR1 MNHEY, CDR2 SMNVEV (reference sequence). The CDR3 reads CASKYRGGTYNSPLHF. Written as DNA, the CDR3 is TGTGCCAGTAAATACAGGGGGGGGACCTATAATTCACCCCTCCACTTT.

The DNA for the CDR3 is TGCAGCGTTGATCGGGGGCAAGAGACCCAGTACTTC. Translation: CSVDRGQETQYF. The V call is TRBV29-1, the J call TRBJ2-5, with D possibly being TRBD2 (6 bases). The germline V gene encodes CDR1 SQVTM and CDR2 ANQGSEA. The CDR3 is 12 amino acids. Trimming took off 3 bases at V and 2 bases at J, with 7 bases between the two ends.

This clonotype came up many times. The chain recombines TRBV28 with TRBJ2-7; D gene unclear. The CDR3 covers 14 residues. The germline V gene has CDR1 MDHEN and CDR2 SYDVKM. V lost 3 bases, J lost 4 bases, and 13 bases lay in between. The CDR3 reads CASSLSPGLYEQYF. CDR3 nucleotides: TGTGCCAGCAGTTTGTCTCCAGGATTGTACGAGCAGTACTTC.

This clonotype was seen ten or more times. The rearrangement joins TRBV11-2 to TRBJ2-1; 12 bases are shared with TRBD2. The CDR3 is made up of 18 amino acids. The V and J ends lost 3 bases and 0 bases, in that order; junction bases with no gene match: 6. Germline values: CDR1 SGHAT, CDR2 FQNNGV. The CDR3 here is CASSFRLAGVSSYNEQFF. The CDR3 DNA is TGTGCCAGCAGCTTTCGACTAGCGGGGGTGAGCTCCTACAATGAGCAGTTCTTC.

There are a few counts of this clonotype. The rearrangement uses TRBV5-6 and TRBJ1-2; 8 positions agree with TRBD1. The junction had 15 bases not matched to a gene; V was cut back by 4 bases and J by 4 bases. Germline V CDR1 and CDR2: SGHDT, YYEEEE. CDR3 length: 17 amino acids. CDR3 region: CASSTGQGASLIYGYTF. The DNA for the CDR3 is TGTGCCAGCAGCACCGGACAGGGCGCCTCTCTTATCTATGGCTACACCTTC.

A few counts support this clonotype. The chain combines TRBV21-1 with TRBJ1-6. TRBV21-1 is termed a pseudogene. This CDR3 is built from 10 residues. CDR3 region: CASSDSPLHF. The CDR3 bases are TGTGCCAGCAGCGATTCACCCCTCCACTTT.

This clonotype has at least ten counts. V and J are TRBV3-1 and TRBJ1-1; possible D gene TRBD1, 5 bases. The CDR3 sequence is 13 residues long. V lost 10 bases to trimming and J lost 3 bases, with 15 bases between them. CDR1 is LGHDT, CDR2 YNNKEL, per germline (reference sequence). Here the CDR3 DNA reads TGTGCCATCTCCCAAGGGACCCACACTGAAGCTTTCTTT. Translation gives CAISQGTHTEAFF.